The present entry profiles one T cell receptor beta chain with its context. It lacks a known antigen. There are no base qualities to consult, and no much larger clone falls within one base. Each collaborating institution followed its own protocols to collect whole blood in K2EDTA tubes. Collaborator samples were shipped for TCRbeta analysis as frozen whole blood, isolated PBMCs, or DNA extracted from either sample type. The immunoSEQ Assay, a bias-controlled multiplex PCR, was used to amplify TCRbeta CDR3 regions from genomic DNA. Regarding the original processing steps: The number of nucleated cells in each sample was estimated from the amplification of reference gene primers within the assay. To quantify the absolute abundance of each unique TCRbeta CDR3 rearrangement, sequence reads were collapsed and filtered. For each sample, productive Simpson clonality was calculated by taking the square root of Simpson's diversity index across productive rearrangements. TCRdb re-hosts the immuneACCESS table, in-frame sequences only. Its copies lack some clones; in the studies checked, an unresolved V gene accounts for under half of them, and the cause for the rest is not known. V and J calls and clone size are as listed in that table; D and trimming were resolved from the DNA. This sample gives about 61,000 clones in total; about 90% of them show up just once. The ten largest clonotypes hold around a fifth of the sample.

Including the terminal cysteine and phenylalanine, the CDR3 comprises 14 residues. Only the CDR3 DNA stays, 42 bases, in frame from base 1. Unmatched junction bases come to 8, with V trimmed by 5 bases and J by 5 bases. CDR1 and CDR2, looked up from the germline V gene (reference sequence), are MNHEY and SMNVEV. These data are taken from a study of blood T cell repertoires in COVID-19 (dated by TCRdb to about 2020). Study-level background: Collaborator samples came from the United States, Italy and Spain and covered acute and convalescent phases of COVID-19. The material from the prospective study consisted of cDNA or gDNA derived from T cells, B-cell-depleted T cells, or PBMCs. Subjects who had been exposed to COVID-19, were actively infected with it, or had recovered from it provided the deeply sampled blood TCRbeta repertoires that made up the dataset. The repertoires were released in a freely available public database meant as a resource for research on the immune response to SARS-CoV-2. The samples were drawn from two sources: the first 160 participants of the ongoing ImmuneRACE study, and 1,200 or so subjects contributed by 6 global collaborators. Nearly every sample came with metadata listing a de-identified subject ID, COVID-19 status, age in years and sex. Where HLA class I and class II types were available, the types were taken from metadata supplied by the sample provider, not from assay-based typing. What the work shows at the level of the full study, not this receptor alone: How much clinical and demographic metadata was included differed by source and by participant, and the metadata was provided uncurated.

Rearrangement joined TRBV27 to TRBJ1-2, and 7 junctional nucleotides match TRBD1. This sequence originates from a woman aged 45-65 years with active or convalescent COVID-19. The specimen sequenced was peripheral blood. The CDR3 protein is CASSPTGTAYGYTF. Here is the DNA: TGTGCCAGCAGTCCGACCGGGACAGCATATGGCTACACCTTC.